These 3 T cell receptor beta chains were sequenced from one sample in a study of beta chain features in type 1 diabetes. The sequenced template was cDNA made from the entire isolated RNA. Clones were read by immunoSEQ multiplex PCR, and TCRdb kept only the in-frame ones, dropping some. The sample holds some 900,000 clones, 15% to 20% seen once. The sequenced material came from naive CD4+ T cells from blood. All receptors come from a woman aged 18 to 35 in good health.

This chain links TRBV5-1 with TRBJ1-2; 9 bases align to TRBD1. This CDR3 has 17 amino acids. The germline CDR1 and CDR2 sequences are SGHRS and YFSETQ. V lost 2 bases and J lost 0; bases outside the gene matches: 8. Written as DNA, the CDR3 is TGCGCCAGCAGCTTTTTCCCGGGACAGGGTTCTAACTATGGCTACACCTTC. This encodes CASSFFPGQGSNYGYTF.

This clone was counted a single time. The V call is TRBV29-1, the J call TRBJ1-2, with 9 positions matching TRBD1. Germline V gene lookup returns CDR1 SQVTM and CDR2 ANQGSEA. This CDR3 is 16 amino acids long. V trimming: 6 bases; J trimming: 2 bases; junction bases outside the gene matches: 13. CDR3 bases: TGCAGCGTCTCCCCCGGGACAGGGACCTTGAACTATGGCTACACCTTC. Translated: CSVSPGTGTLNYGYTF.

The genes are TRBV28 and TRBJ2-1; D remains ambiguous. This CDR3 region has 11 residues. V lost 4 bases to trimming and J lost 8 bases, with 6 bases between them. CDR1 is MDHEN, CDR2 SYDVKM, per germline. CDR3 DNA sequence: TGTGCCAGCAGTTCCCGGGATGAGCAGTTCTTC. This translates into CASSSRDEQFF.